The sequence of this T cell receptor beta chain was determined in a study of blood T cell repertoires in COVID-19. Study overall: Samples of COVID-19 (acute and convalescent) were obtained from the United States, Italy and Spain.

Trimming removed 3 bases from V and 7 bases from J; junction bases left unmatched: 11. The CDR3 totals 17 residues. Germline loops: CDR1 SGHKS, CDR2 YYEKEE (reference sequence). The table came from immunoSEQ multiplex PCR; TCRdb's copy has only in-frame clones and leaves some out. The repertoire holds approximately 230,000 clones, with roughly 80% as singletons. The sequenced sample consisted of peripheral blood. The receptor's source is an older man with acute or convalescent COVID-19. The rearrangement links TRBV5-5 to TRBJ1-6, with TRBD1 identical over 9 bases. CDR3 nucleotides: TGTGCCAGCAGCTCTCACCGGACAGGGGCATTGAATTCACCCCTCCACTTT. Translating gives CASSSHRTGALNSPLHF. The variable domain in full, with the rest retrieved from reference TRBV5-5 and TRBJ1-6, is DAGVTQSPTHLIKTRGQQVTLRCSPISGHKSVSWYQQVLGQGPQFIFQYYEKEERGRGNFPDRFSARQFPNYSSELNVNALLLGDSALYLCASSSHRTGALNSPLHFGNGTRLTVT.